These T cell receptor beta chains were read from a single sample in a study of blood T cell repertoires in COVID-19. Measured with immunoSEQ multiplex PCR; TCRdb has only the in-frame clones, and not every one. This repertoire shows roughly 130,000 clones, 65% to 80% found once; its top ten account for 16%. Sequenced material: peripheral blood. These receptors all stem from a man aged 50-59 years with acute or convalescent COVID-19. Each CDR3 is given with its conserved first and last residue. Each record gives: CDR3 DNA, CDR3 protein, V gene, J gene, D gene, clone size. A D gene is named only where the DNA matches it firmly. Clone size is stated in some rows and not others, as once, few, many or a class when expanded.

TGTGCCAGCAGTCGACAGAGCACAGATACGCAGTATTTT,CASSRQSTDTQYF,TRBV2,TRBJ2-3,.,.
TGTGCCAGCAGCCTCGAACGAGGGAACGGGGAGCTGTTTTTT,CASSLERGNGELFF,TRBV7-2,TRBJ2-2,.,.
TGTGCCAGCAGTACCACAGGGGAGACTGAAGCTTTCTTT,CASSTTGETEAFF,TRBV6-5,TRBJ1-1,TRBD1,.
TGTGCCAGCTCACCGACAACGGCCAACTATGGCTACACCTTC,CASSPTTANYGYTF,TRBV18,TRBJ1-2,.,.
TGTGCCAGCCGGGACTACATCGACACCGGGGAGCTGTTTTTT,CASRDYIDTGELFF,TRBV6-5,TRBJ2-2,TRBD2,once
TGTGCCTGGAGTGTACGTAGCGGGGGGGTAGATACGCAGTATTTT,CAWSVRSGGVDTQYF,TRBV30,TRBJ2-3,TRBD2,.
TGTGCCAGCAGCCCGGACAGCTTTGGCTACACCTTC,CASSPDSFGYTF,TRBV9,TRBJ1-2,.,medium-sized
TGTGCCAGTAGTTTAGGACTAGCCTACAATGAGCAGTTCTTC,CASSLGLAYNEQFF,TRBV19,TRBJ2-1,TRBD2,.
TGCGCCAGCAGCTCGTCGGGACAGGGGGTCCAAGAGACCCAGTACTTC,CASSSSGQGVQETQYF,TRBV5-1,TRBJ2-5,TRBD1,few
TGTGCCAGCAGTTTGCCAGGGCATAATGAAAAACTGTTTTTT,CASSLPGHNEKLFF,TRBV27,TRBJ1-4,.,.
TGTGCCAGCAGTGACGAAGGGGACACCGAAGCTTTCTTT,CASSDEGDTEAFF,TRBV6-1,TRBJ1-1,.,once
TGTGCCAGCAGCCAAGATGTAGTCACTGAAGCTTTCTTT,CASSQDVVTEAFF,TRBV3-1/TRBV3-2,TRBJ1-1,.,.
TGTGCCAGCAGCAGGACAGTGAACACTGAAGCTTTCTTT,CASSRTVNTEAFF,TRBV12-3/TRBV12-4,TRBJ1-1,.,.
TGTGCCAGCGGGGAACAGGGTTTGAGGTACACCTTC,CASGEQGLRYTF,TRBV2,TRBJ1-2,.,.
TGCGCCAGCAGCCAACCGGGACAGAAAAACATTCAGTACTTC,CASSQPGQKNIQYF,TRBV4-1,TRBJ2-4,TRBD1,.
TGCGCCAGCAGCAAAGCAGGGGGCGCGGAGACCCAGTACTTC,CASSKAGGAETQYF,TRBV5-1,TRBJ2-5,TRBD1,.
TGTGCCAGCTCACCAGGGGAGACAGGGGATGGCTACACCTTC,CASSPGETGDGYTF,TRBV18,TRBJ1-2,TRBD1,.
TGTGCCAGCAGTTACCCAATTAATTCAACGGGGTCCTTGGGCACTGAAGCTTTCTTT,CASSYPINSTGSLGTEAFF,TRBV6-8,TRBJ1-1,.,.
TGTGCCAGCAGCTTAGGAGCGGAATACGAGCAGTACTTC,CASSLGAEYEQYF,TRBV7-3,TRBJ2-7,.,once
TGCGCCAGCAGCTTGGTGGGGGCCGAACAAGGCTACACCTTC,CASSLVGAEQGYTF,TRBV5-1,TRBJ1-2,.,.
TGTGCCAGCAGTGAAGAGGGGCAGGTAGGTCAGCCCCAGCATTTT,CASSEEGQVGQPQHF,TRBV2,TRBJ1-5,.,.
TGCGCCAGCAGCCGAGGGACAGGGCCCTCACCCCTCCACTTT,CASSRGTGPSPLHF,TRBV5-1,TRBJ1-6,TRBD1,.
TGCGCCAGCTTCACCCGAGAGAGGAAGGGGGAGCAGTACTTC,CASFTRERKGEQYF,TRBV5-1,TRBJ2-7,.,.
TGTGCCAGCAGGCTTAGCGGGGGCCGCTCCTACAATGAGCAGTTCTTC,CASRLSGGRSYNEQFF,TRBV2,TRBJ2-1,TRBD2,few
TGTGCCAGCAGCTCTTTAGCGGGGGGGCCGGGAGATACGCAGTATTTT,CASSSLAGGPGDTQYF,TRBV11-3,TRBJ2-3,TRBD2,.
TGTGCCAGCAATACAGGGGACTATGGCTACACCTTC,CASNTGDYGYTF,TRBV28,TRBJ1-2,TRBD1,few
TGTGCCAGCAGTAACAGGGTTTCACCCCTCCACTTT,CASSNRVSPLHF,TRBV6-5,TRBJ1-6,.,.
TGTGCCAGCAGCTTAGTTGGGACAGGGGGGTACTTC,CASSLVGTGGYF,TRBV7-2,TRBJ2-4,TRBD1,once
TGTGCCACCAGCAGAGATCGGAGCGACAATGAGCAGTTCTTC,CATSRDRSDNEQFF,TRBV15,TRBJ2-1,.,.
TGTGCCAGCAGTTACGGGACAGAAGCGAAGGGCTACACCTTC,CASSYGTEAKGYTF,TRBV6-5,TRBJ1-2,TRBD1,.
TGTGCCAGTAGTATACCCGGGACAGCCTCCTACGAGCAGTACTTC,CASSIPGTASYEQYF,TRBV19,TRBJ2-7,TRBD1,.
TGTGCCAGCAGCCCCGGGACTAGCGGGGTGGAAGCAGATACGCAGTATTTT,CASSPGTSGVEADTQYF,TRBV7-6,TRBJ2-3,TRBD2,few
TGTGCCAGCAGCTTGGGGAGCGGGTACTATGGCTACACCTTC,CASSLGSGYYGYTF,TRBV5-8,TRBJ1-2,.,.
TGTGCCAGCAGCTTAGGGCGGAGATCCGAGCAGTACTTC,CASSLGRRSEQYF,TRBV7-9,TRBJ2-7,.,.
TGTGCCAGCAGCCGGGGACAGGGAATGGGAGCTGAAGCTTTCTTT,CASSRGQGMGAEAFF,TRBV7-9,TRBJ1-1,TRBD1,few
TGCGCCAGCAGCGTAGGGACAGGGAGGCAAGAGACCCAGTACTTC,CASSVGTGRQETQYF,TRBV5-1,TRBJ2-5,TRBD1,.
TGTGCCAGTAGTCCCGGGACTAGCGGGGGGGCCGGTGAGCAGTTCTTC,CASSPGTSGGAGEQFF,TRBV19,TRBJ2-1,TRBD2,.
TGTGCCAGCAGCCTCGAAGAGATGAACACTGAAGCTTTCTTT,CASSLEEMNTEAFF,TRBV11-1,TRBJ1-1,.,.
TGTGCCAGCAGCCCACCGGAGAATTACAGGGGAATCTCTGAAGCTTTCTTT,CASSPPENYRGISEAFF,TRBV12-1,TRBJ1-1,.,.
TGTGCCATCAGTGACGGAGGATCTGGAAACACCATATATTTT,CAISDGGSGNTIYF,TRBV10-3,TRBJ1-3,.,.
TGCGCCAGCAGCCAACCTACAGGGGGTAACTATGGCTACACCTTC,CASSQPTGGNYGYTF,TRBV4-1,TRBJ1-2,TRBD1,.
TGTGCCTGGGGGACAGGGAGTCCCTATAATTCACCCCTCCACTTT,CAWGTGSPYNSPLHF,TRBV30,TRBJ1-6,TRBD1,.
TGTGCCACCAGCAGAGTACAGGTCACAGATACGCAGTATTTT,CATSRVQVTDTQYF,TRBV15,TRBJ2-3,.,once
TGTGCCACCAGTACTAGGACAGGCTCAAGCAATCAGCCCCAGCATTTT,CATSTRTGSSNQPQHF,TRBV24-1,TRBJ1-5,TRBD1,.
TGCAGCGTGCAGAGGGGGGAGACCCAGTACTTC,CSVQRGETQYF,TRBV29-1,TRBJ2-5,.,.
TGTGCCAGCAGTTACGGGGGACAGGGGGCGGCCGGGGAGCTGTTTTTT,CASSYGGQGAAGELFF,TRBV6-2/TRBV6-3,TRBJ2-2,TRBD1,.